A single T cell receptor (beta chain) is shown here with its context. The antigen is unknown. CDR3 length: 15 residues. Trimming cost V 3 bases and J 4 bases; bases outside gene matches: 6. In germline, CDR1 is ENHRY, CDR2 SYGVKD. For the second PCR, which ran for roughly 7 to 11 cycles, a sample-barcoded 5' primer and a J-beta primer mix were used. Via MiXCR, TCRdb re-called the 5' RACE reads, giving one row per CDR3 protein. The sample includes some 1,500,000 distinct CDR3 sequences, about 45% of them seen just once. This sample is drawn from a study of blood T cells in healthy people across ages. Overall study findings and caveats: Underestimates were what the diversity estimates from one million T cells were considered to be. The recorded TCR beta diversity per million T cells decreased in a roughly linear manner with age.

This clonotype was obtained from a woman under 30 in good health. Sequences were obtained from blood. The rearrangement joins TRBV10-3 to TRBJ2-7, with 10 bases that match TRBD2. The CDR3 DNA is TGTGCCATCAGTGACTTTGCTAGCGGGAGATACGAGCAGTACTTC. This encodes CAISDFASGRYEQYF.